A selection of T cell receptor beta chains follows, all from one sample in a study of T cells in Graves' hyperthyroidism and ophthalmopathy. TCRdb called the multiplex PCR reads again in MiXCR, with one record for every CDR3 protein. The data show around 250,000 distinct CDR3 sequences, with around 24% seen just once and about a third held by the top ten. The sequenced material came from blood. The source of these receptors is a woman aged 35 to 49 with Graves' ophthalmopathy. Both conserved end residues are part of each CDR3. The D gene is left open where the match is weak. Some rows have no size entry. The others give once, few or many, or a class for an expanded clone.

v_gene: TRBV28
abundance: many
d_gene: TRBD1
j_gene: TRBJ2-7
CDR3nt: TGTGCCAGCAGTTTAGTGCCGGGACAGGGGGGCGAGCAGTACTTC
CDR3aa: CASSLVPGQGGEQYF

v_gene: TRBV10-3
abundance: NA
d_gene: NA
j_gene: TRBJ2-5
CDR3nt: TGTGCCATCAGAGGCAGAATGGACCAAGAGACCCAGTACTTC
CDR3aa: CAIRGRMDQETQYF

v_gene: TRBV13
abundance: many
d_gene: TRBD1
j_gene: TRBJ1-2
CDR3nt: TGTGCCAGCAGCTATACAGGGGCTTACTATGGCTACACCTTC
CDR3aa: CASSYTGAYYGYTF

v_gene: TRBV3-1
abundance: many
d_gene: NA
j_gene: TRBJ2-5
CDR3nt: TGTGCCAGCAGCCAAGAGCAGGAACAGACCCGGCGACAAGAGACCCAGTACTTC
CDR3aa: CASSQEQEQTRRQETQYF

v_gene: TRBV24-1
abundance: NA
d_gene: TRBD1
j_gene: TRBJ2-5
CDR3nt: TGTGCCACCAGTGAGCCTCCGGGACAGGGCTCGGGAGAGACCCAGTACTTC
CDR3aa: CATSEPPGQGSGETQYF

v_gene: TRBV20-1
abundance: many
d_gene: TRBD2
j_gene: TRBJ2-7
CDR3nt: TGCAGTGCTCCCCGGGAGGGCATGACCTACGAGCAGTACTTC
CDR3aa: CSAPREGMTYEQYF

v_gene: TRBV14
abundance: many
d_gene: NA
j_gene: TRBJ2-5
CDR3nt: TGTGCCAGCAGCCAAGTTCTCGCGGATTTAGAGACCCAGTACTTC
CDR3aa: CASSQVLADLETQYF

v_gene: TRBV7-9
abundance: many
d_gene: NA
j_gene: TRBJ1-2
CDR3nt: TGTGCCAGCAGCTTAGCGGGCGGTGGCTACACCTTC
CDR3aa: CASSLAGGGYTF

v_gene: TRBV5-4
abundance: NA
d_gene: NA
j_gene: TRBJ1-2
CDR3nt: TGTGTCAGCAGCTTGGCCGGGGGGGGCAACTATGGCTACACCTTC
CDR3aa: CVSSLAGGGNYGYTF

v_gene: TRBV20-1
abundance: NA
d_gene: NA
j_gene: TRBJ2-7
CDR3nt: TGCAGTGCTAGACCCGGGACTCACCTATACTACGAGCAGTACTTC
CDR3aa: CSARPGTHLYYEQYF

v_gene: TRBV28
abundance: many
d_gene: NA
j_gene: TRBJ2-7
CDR3nt: TGTGCCAGCAGTTACCACCCCTCCGGGGCGGGCACCTACGAGCAGTACTTC
CDR3aa: CASSYHPSGAGTYEQYF

v_gene: TRBV29-1
abundance: many
d_gene: TRBD2
j_gene: TRBJ2-2
CDR3nt: TGCAGCGTTGAAGAGCGGGAGGCCTACACCGGGGAGCTGTTTTTT
CDR3aa: CSVEEREAYTGELFF

v_gene: TRBV4-2
abundance: NA
d_gene: NA
j_gene: TRBJ1-5
CDR3nt: TGTGCCAGCAGCCAAGACCGGGACAGCAATCAGCCCCAGCATTTT
CDR3aa: CASSQDRDSNQPQHF